This TCR beta chain was observed in a study of blood T cell repertoires in COVID-19. Study summary: Samples came from the United States, Italy and Spain, spanning acute and convalescent COVID-19.

During active infection, Seattle patients enrolled and were then monitored through disease. This CDR3 has 13 amino acids. Trimming stripped 5 bases from V and 2 bases from J, with 12 bases between. Germline CDR1 is GTSNPN and CDR2 is SVGIG (reference sequence). Generated by immunoSEQ multiplex PCR, the TCRdb table keeps only in-frame clones and is missing some. Among approximately 250,000 clones listed, approximately 88% were seen once. This TCR came from a woman aged 70-85 years with COVID-19, enrolled during active disease. The chain has TRBV30 and TRBJ2-5; D gene unclear. The sample comprised peripheral blood. The CDR3, as DNA: TGTGCCTGGGGCCGGTTCAAACAAGAGACCCAGTACTTC. It encodes CAWGRFKQETQYF.